The 18 T cell receptor beta chains given below trace back to one sample, sequenced in a study of OX40 agonist ivuxolimab in advanced cancers. The protocol was immunoSEQ multiplex PCR, while the TCRdb copy is restricted to in-frame clones and leaves out a portion. Of about 73,000 clones detected, about 91% appear once; the ten largest clones hold approximately 2.8%. The sample was CD4+ or CD8+ T cells sorted from blood, taken in a trial of the OX40 agonist ivuxolimab. Receptors originate from an adult with an advanced solid tumor such as melanoma, head and neck, liver or kidney cancer.

V and J are TRBV7-2 and TRBJ2-1, with D possibly called TRBD1 or TRBD2 (5 bases each). Germline V CDR1 and CDR2: SGHTA, FQGNSA. The V gene lost 3 bases and the J gene lost 0 bases, with 18 bases spanning the gap. This CDR3 contains 18 residues. CDR3 loop: CASSFGSERGRSYNEQFF. Written as DNA, the CDR3 is TGTGCCAGCAGCTTTGGCTCAGAGAGGGGACGCTCCTACAATGAGCAGTTCTTC.

The chain uses TRBV7-8 and TRBJ1-5; maybe TRBD1 (5 bases). Germline V gives CDR1 SGHVS, CDR2 FQNEAQ. The ends were cut back, 3 bases at V and 3 bases at J, with 9 bases in the middle. The CDR3 runs 14 residues. The CDR3 DNA is TGTGCCAGCAGCTTGGCAGGGAACAATCAGCCCCAGCATTTT. This translates into CASSLAGNNQPQHF. The full variable domain, rest sourced from reference TRBV7-8 and TRBJ1-5, is GAGVSQSPRYKVAKRGQDVALRCDPISGHVSLFWYQQALGQGPEFLTYFQNEAQLDKSGLPSDRFFAERPEGSVSTLKIQRTQQEDSAVYLCASSLAGNNQPQHFGDGTRLSIL.

The V gene is TRBV5-4, the J gene TRBJ2-7; D is unclear. Germline assignment: CDR1 SGHNT and CDR2 YYREEE (reference sequence). V lost 1 base to trimming and J lost 2 bases, with 7 bases between them. CDR3 length: 13 amino acids. The CDR3 nucleotides are TGTGCCAGCAGCTTGTTCGGCCCCTACGAGCAGTACTTC. It specifies CASSLFGPYEQYF.

This clone was recorded only once. The chain employs TRBV9 and TRBJ2-7; the D gene is possibly TRBD1 (7 bases). V lost 6 bases to trimming and J lost 6 bases, with 25 bases between them. The CDR3 totals 16 residues. Germline V gene data show CDR1 as SGDLS and CDR2 as YYNGEE. The CDR3 nucleotides are TGTGCCAGCACCAGGGGGGACCTCTTAGGGCTCGGCGAGCAGTACTTC. Protein: CASTRGDLLGLGEQYF. Filled out from reference TRBV9 and TRBJ2-7, the complete variable domain reads DSGVTQTPKHLITATGQRVTLRCSPRSGDLSVYWYQQSLDQGLQFLIQYYNGEERAKGNILERFSAQQFPDLHSELNLSSLELGDSALYFCASTRGDLLGLGEQYFGPGTRLTVT.

V and J are TRBV28 and TRBJ2-7, with 9 positions matching TRBD1. CDR1 and CDR2 from the germline V gene are MDHEN and SYDVKM. V lost 7 bases, J lost 5 bases, and 12 bases stayed unmatched. There are 15 residues in the CDR3. CDR3 DNA sequence: TGTGCCAGCACCTACCCCGGGACAGGGAACCACGAGCAGTACTTC. This gives the protein CASTYPGTGNHEQYF.

V usage is TRBV18 and J usage is TRBJ1-4; 9 nucleotides match TRBD1. The V and J ends lost 2 bases and 5 bases, in that order; junction bases with no gene match: 3. Germline CDR1 reads KGHSH; CDR2 reads LQKENI. The CDR3 contains 15 residues. DNA for the CDR3: TGTGCCAGCTCACCAGAGACAGGGGGGAATGAAAAACTGTTTTTT. This translates into CASSPETGGNEKLFF. The full variable domain, rest sourced from reference TRBV18 and TRBJ1-4, is NAGVMQNPRHLVRRRGQEARLRCSPMKGHSHVYWYRQLPEEGLKFMVYLQKENIIDESGMPKERFSAEFPKEGPSILRIQQVVRGDSAAYFCASSPETGGNEKLFFGSGTQLSVL.

The chain links TRBV5-1 to TRBJ1-6; no clear D. Germline values: CDR1 SGHRS, CDR2 YFSETQ. V lost 0 bases and J lost 5, with 6 bases in between. CDR3 length equals 14 residues. Here the CDR3 DNA reads TGCGCCAGCAGCTTGGGGGGAGATAATTCACCCCTCCACTTT. As protein: CASSLGGDNSPLHF. Combining the CDR3 with reference TRBV5-1 and TRBJ1-6 gives the whole variable domain KAGVTQTPRYLIKTRGQQVTLSCSPISGHRSVSWYQQTPGQGLQFLFEYFSETQRNKGNFPGRFSGRQFSNSRSEMNVSTLELGDSALYLCASSLGGDNSPLHFGNGTRLTVT.

This chain joins TRBV5-1 and TRBJ1-1; possibly TRBD1 for D (5 bases). This CDR3 region has 14 residues. Trimming took 6 bases from V and 7 from J, leaving 19 bases between them. Germline lookup yields CDR1 SGHRS and CDR2 YFSETQ. In nucleotides, the CDR3 is TGCGCCAGCACCCAACAGGCAAGCACCGATGAAGCTTTCTTT. Encoded protein: CASTQQASTDEAFF. The full variable domain, its missing parts supplied by reference TRBV5-1 and TRBJ1-1, is KAGVTQTPRYLIKTRGQQVTLSCSPISGHRSVSWYQQTPGQGLQFLFEYFSETQRNKGNFPGRFSGRQFSNSRSEMNVSTLELGDSALYLCASTQQASTDEAFFGQGTRLTVV.

The V gene is TRBV5-1, the J gene TRBJ2-7; the match to TRBD1 covers 7 bases. This CDR3 is 14 amino acids long. Germline V gene data show CDR1 as SGHRS and CDR2 as YFSETQ. J lost 0 bases, V lost 4 bases, and 4 bases had no gene match. The CDR3 nucleotides are TGCGCCAGCAGCGGGTGGGACAGCTCCTACGAGCAGTACTTC. Amino acids: CASSGWDSSYEQYF.

CDR3 in DNA: TGTGCCAGCAGTGTTGATGCCGGGGAGCTGTTTTTT. This sequence encodes CASSVDAGELFF. This chain joins TRBV2 and TRBJ2-2; D gene uncertain. The CDR3 has 12 residues. V lost 4 bases, J lost 6 bases, and 6 bases lay in between. CDR1 and CDR2 (germline): SNHLY, FYNNEI.

The rearrangement links TRBV28 to TRBJ2-5, with D maybe TRBD2 (5 bases). The CDR3 totals 15 residues. The V gene's germline CDR1 is MDHEN and CDR2 SYDVKM. Trimming took off 3 bases at V and 4 bases at J, with 15 bases between the two ends. CDR3 residues: CASSFVARQPETQYF. The CDR3 bases are TGTGCCAGCAGTTTCGTAGCGCGGCAGCCAGAGACCCAGTACTTC.

Here the CDR3 reads CSVVYTGIDEKLFF. Written as DNA, the CDR3 is TGCAGCGTCGTATACACCGGAATAGATGAAAAACTGTTTTTT. The chain has TRBV29-1 and TRBJ1-4; D gene uncertain. CDR3 length: 14 residues. Germline lookup yields CDR1 SQVTM and CDR2 ANQGSEA. The germline V and J ends were trimmed by 6 bases and 6 bases, with 17 bases remaining between them.

This clone appeared a few times. The chain uses TRBV19 and TRBJ1-5; D gene uncertain. This CDR3 spans 13 amino acids. Germline V gene lookup returns CDR1 LNHDA and CDR2 SQIVND (reference sequence). Trimming pared 3 bases from V and 6 bases from J, leaving 9 bases between. Written as DNA, the CDR3 is TGTGCCAGTAGTATCACCTGGGTTCAGCCCCAGCATTTT. Translation: CASSITWVQPQHF. The complete variable domain, with remaining parts taken from reference TRBV19 and TRBJ1-5, reads DGGITQSPKYLFRKEGQNVTLSCEQNLNHDAMYWYRQDPGQGLRLIYYSQIVNDFQKGDIAEGYSVSREKKESFPLTVTSAQKNPTAFYLCASSITWVQPQHFGDGTRLSIL.

This clone is a singleton in its sample. CDR3 protein: CASSKVGLGWHEQFF. The DNA of the CDR3 is TGTGCCAGCAGCAAAGTCGGGCTGGGGTGGCATGAGCAGTTCTTC. The chain is built from TRBV21-1 and TRBJ2-1. TRBV21-1 is listed as a pseudogene. CDR3 length: 15 residues.

The chain uses TRBV9 and TRBJ1-3, with 12 positions matching TRBD1. The CDR3 contains 16 residues. The germline CDR1 and CDR2 sequences are SGDLS and YYNGEE. With 3 bases clipped from V and 4 bases from J, the junction kept 5 bases outside the gene matches. The CDR3 spells CASSGGQGARGNTIYF. CDR3 DNA: TGTGCCAGCAGCGGGGGACAGGGGGCGCGGGGAAACACCATATATTTT.

The chain has TRBV6-5 and TRBJ1-1, with TRBD1 as a possible D gene (6 bases). CDR1 MNHEY and CDR2 SVGAGI come from the germline V gene. The CDR3 is made up of 13 amino acids. Trimming left V 0 bases short and J 8 bases short, with 10 bases between. The CDR3 sequence is CASSYSGQSEAFF. The CDR3 region has the DNA TGTGCCAGCAGTTACTCCGGACAGTCCGAAGCTTTCTTT.

The chain combines TRBV27 with TRBJ1-1, with D unclear. The CDR3 is 14 amino acids. Germline CDR1 MNHEY, CDR2 SMNVEV (reference sequence). Trimming cost V 8 bases and J 0 bases, with 13 bases left between them. The CDR3 DNA follows: TGTGCCAGCGGCGGAAGCTTCATGAACACTGAAGCTTTCTTT. It is translated as CASGGSFMNTEAFF.

This chain joins TRBV28 and TRBJ2-5, with D possibly being TRBD1 (7 bases). V was shortened by 3 bases and J by 2 bases, with 13 bases between the two germline ends. The germline CDR1 and CDR2 sequences are MDHEN and SYDVKM. This CDR3 is built from 15 residues. CDR3 in amino acids: CASSLGGQSQETQYF. The CDR3 nucleotides read TGTGCCAGCAGTTTGGGGGGACAGTCACAAGAGACCCAGTACTTC.